This T cell receptor (beta chain) originates from a study of blood T cell repertoires in COVID-19. Study at large: The samples span acute and convalescent COVID-19 from the United States, Italy and Spain. In each case, the material was cDNA or gDNA derived from T cells, B-cell-depleted T cells, or PBMCs.

The data were produced by immunoSEQ multiplex PCR, yet TCRdb's version contains in-frame clones alone and is incomplete. The sample has about 330,000 clones; 87% are singletons. One Seattle source followed patients from active infection through their disease course. Trimming removed 1 base at V and 7 bases at J, with 4 bases between. The CDR3 has 11 amino acids. The V gene's germline CDR1 is MNHNY and CDR2 SVGAGI (reference sequence). In this sample, this clone turned up a few times. The chain links TRBV6-6 to TRBJ1-1; no definite D call. Sequencing was carried out using peripheral blood. The origin of this receptor is a man aged 25-45 years with COVID-19, enrolled during active disease. The CDR3 here is CASSYLSEAFF. CDR3 sequence (DNA): TGTGCCAGCAGTTACTTGAGTGAAGCTTTCTTT.